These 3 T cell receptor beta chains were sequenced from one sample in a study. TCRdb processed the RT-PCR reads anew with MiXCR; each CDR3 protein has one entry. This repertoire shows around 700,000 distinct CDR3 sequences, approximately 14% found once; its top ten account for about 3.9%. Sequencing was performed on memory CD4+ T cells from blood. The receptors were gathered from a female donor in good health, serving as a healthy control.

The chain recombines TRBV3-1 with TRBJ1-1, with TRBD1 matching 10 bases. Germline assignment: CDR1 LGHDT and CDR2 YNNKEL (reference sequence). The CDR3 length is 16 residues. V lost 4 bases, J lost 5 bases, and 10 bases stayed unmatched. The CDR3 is CASSPLDRGSGTEAFF. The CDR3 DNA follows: TGTGCCAGCAGCCCCCTGGACAGGGGGTCAGGTACTGAAGCTTTCTTT.

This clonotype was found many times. CDR3 sequence: CASSVDGREFEQYF. The CDR3 nucleotides are TGTGCCAGCAGCGTGGACGGCAGGGAATTCGAGCAGTACTTC. The chain uses TRBV9 and TRBJ2-7; a weak D match, TRBD1 (5 bases). CDR3 length: 14 residues. Germline CDR1 is SGDLS and CDR2 is YYNGEE. The V gene lost 2 bases and the J gene lost 6 bases, with 15 bases spanning the gap.

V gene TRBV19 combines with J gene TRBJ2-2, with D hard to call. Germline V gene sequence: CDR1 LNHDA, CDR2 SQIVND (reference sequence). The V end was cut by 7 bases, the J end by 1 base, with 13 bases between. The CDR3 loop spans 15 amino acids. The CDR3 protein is CASTQKPGNTGELFF. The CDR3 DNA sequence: TGTGCCAGTACCCAAAAACCGGGGAACACCGGGGAGCTGTTTTTT.